Following are 6 T cell receptor beta chains from one sample sequenced in a study of graft-versus-host responses after intestinal transplantation. TCRdb's copy holds only in-frame clones and misses some; the assay was immunoSEQ multiplex PCR. The repertoire holds 130,000 or so clones, around 90% seen once, with about 0.2% in the top ten. Antigens for these TCRs are unknown. This material consisted of unstimulated CD4+ T cells sorted from spleen or lymph node cells, taken before intestinal transplant. All receptors derive from a human donor who received an intestinal transplant.

The V gene is TRBV28, the J gene TRBJ2-7; D not certain. This CDR3 has 12 residues. Trimming shortened V by 5 bases and J by 7 bases, and 12 bases separated the two germline ends. From germline, CDR1 is MDHEN and CDR2 SYDVKM. CDR3 coding DNA: TGTGCCAGCAGTGCCCTCTATGGTGAGCAGTACTTC. Protein: CASSALYGEQYF.

This clone was counted a single time. V usage is TRBV5-5 and J usage is TRBJ2-1; possibly TRBD2 for D (5 bases). This CDR3 is 13 amino acids long. From germline, CDR1 is SGHKS and CDR2 YYEKEE (reference sequence). The ends were cut back, 2 bases at V and 7 bases at J, with 10 bases in the middle. The CDR3 DNA is TGTGCCAGCAGCTTCGGACTCGAAAATGAGCAGTTCTTC. It specifies CASSFGLENEQFF.

The chain links TRBV9 to TRBJ1-6; D is unclear. This CDR3 comprises 18 residues. CDR1 is SGDLS, CDR2 YYNGEE, per germline. V dropped 3 bases and J dropped 5 bases, with 21 bases sitting between them. The CDR3 DNA follows: TGTGCCAGCAGCGCTTCCGCCTCCTTTGCCCTGAATAATTCACCCCTCCACTTT. As protein: CASSASASFALNNSPLHF. The entire variable domain, with the rest obtained from reference TRBV9 and TRBJ1-6, is as follows: DSGVTQTPKHLITATGQRVTLRCSPRSGDLSVYWYQQSLDQGLQFLIQYYNGEERAKGNILERFSAQQFPDLHSELNLSSLELGDSALYFCASSASASFALNNSPLHFGNGTRLTVT.

The chain has TRBV18 and TRBJ1-2; D ambiguous. Germline V gene lookup returns CDR1 KGHSH and CDR2 LQKENI. V shed 5 bases and J shed 7 bases, with 14 bases lying between them. This CDR3 has 13 residues. CDR3 residues: CASSADSSVGYTF. For the CDR3, the DNA is TGTGCCAGCTCAGCTGACTCGTCGGTTGGCTACACCTTC.

V is TRBV10-3 and J is TRBJ2-1; unclear D gene. This CDR3 is built from 14 residues. Trimming took off 0 bases at V and 5 bases at J, with 8 bases between the two ends. The germline CDR1 and CDR2 sequences are ENHRY and SYGVKD. CDR3 amino acids: CAISESMGNNEQFF. The CDR3 nucleotides are TGTGCCATCAGTGAGTCGATGGGGAACAATGAGCAGTTCTTC.

V usage is TRBV18 and J usage is TRBJ2-7, with 7 nucleotides matching TRBD2. The CDR3 totals 13 residues. CDR1 and CDR2 from the germline V gene are KGHSH and LQKENI. J gave up 4 bases and V 3 bases, and 3 bases lay outside the gene matches. This CDR3 reads CASSPSGSYEQYF. As DNA, the CDR3 is TGTGCCAGCTCACCTAGCGGGTCTTACGAGCAGTACTTC.